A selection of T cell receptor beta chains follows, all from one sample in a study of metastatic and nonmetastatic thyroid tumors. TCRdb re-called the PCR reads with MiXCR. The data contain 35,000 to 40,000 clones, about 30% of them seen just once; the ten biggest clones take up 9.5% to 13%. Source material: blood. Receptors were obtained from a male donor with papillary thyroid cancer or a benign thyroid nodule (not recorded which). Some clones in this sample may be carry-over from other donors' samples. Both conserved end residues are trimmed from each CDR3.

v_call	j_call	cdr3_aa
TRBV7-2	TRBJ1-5	ASSLGQQQGQPQH
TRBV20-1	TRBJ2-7	SARVSPSVEQY
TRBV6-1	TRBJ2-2	ASSLLGADTGELF
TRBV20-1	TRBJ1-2	SAKVFNYGYT
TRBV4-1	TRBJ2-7	ASSPGLAGVYEQY
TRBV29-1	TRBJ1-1	SVVPRDRGHRTEAF
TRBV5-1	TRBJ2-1	ASSPRLAGGVYNEQF
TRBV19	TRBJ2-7	ASKPGHGSYEQY
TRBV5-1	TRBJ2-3	ASSSGQVNTDTQY
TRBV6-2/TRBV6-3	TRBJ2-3	ASSYSAQGGTDTQY
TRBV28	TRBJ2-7	ASRPASGYYEQY
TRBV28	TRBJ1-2	ASTQTHLLGTIANYGYT
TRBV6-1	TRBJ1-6	ASRQGVNSPLH
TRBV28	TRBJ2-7	ASSFHGSVYYEQY
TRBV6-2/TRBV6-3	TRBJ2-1	ASRKNTGGVGYNEQF
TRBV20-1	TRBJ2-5	SARDWSAGGAYQETQY
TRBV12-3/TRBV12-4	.	AGSLPGQGLINEQF
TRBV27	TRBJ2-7	ASSFGGTSYEQY
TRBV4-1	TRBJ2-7	ASSEVRSSGSAYEQY
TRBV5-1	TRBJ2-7	ASSRGGDYEQY
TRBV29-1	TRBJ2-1	SGGGSRERWNEQF
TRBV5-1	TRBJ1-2	ASSLSGSDGYT
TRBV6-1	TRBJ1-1	ASKKNTEAF
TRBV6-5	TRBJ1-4	ASSYSGDRSEKLF
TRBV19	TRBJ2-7	ATKDRGISYEQY
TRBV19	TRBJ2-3	ASSKQRTTDTQY
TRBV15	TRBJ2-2	ATSRYLGQNTGELF
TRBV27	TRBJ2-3	ASSLTGSDTQY
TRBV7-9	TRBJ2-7	ASSNRDRGMYEQY
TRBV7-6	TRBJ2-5	ASSARIETQY
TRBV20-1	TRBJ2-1	SARESGRALNEQF
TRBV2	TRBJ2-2	ASSEATTHWGELF
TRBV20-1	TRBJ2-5	SAGTRRQETQY
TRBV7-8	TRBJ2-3	ASSPGLSGRDTQY
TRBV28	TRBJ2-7	ASSPNPGTGFRDEQY
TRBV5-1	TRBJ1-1	ASSPRHLGGTEAF
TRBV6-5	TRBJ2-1	ASSTGGSYNEQF
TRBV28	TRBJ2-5	PSTSQGPETHY
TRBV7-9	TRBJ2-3	ASSPPGLGTDTQY
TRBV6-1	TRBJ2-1	ASRRGQWSYNEQF
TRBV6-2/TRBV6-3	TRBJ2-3	ASSLLGFQGSRGDTQY
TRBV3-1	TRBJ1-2	ASSQELDRATRSYGYT
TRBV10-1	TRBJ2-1	ASSGTGMNEQF
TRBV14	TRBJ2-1	ASSQDGTGEYNEQF
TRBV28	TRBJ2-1	ASSSVPRGSYNEQF
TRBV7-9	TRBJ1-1	ASRGQGVAEAF
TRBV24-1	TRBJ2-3	ATSDYTDTQY
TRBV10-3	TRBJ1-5	AIGTGDSNQPQH
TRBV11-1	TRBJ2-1	ASSLVPGRSSHNEQF